Shown below are 15 T cell receptor beta chains from a single sample sequenced in a study of human T cells and chemical hapten exposure (dated by TCRdb to about 2021). In the paper's terms, the time point label means: patch test 2, 6 weeks after DPC sensitization. This specimen's treatment or condition label, interpreted: therapeutic diphenylcyclopropenone sensitization with weekly scalp DPC. The library was generated by RACE. Sequencing used a NextSeq 500. Using fastp at Q25 and MiXCR, TCRdb reprocessed the public reads and kept productive beta chains. Entries that share a CDR3 protein sequence are merged under the most common genes and DNA. This sample comprises some 96,000 distinct CDR3 sequences, about 9.3% of them detected only once. The ten top clones hold about 2% of the sample. The sample consisted of whole blood, taken in connection with sensitization to the hapten diphenylcyclopropenone (DPC). These TCRs come from a woman between 35 and 50 years old with alopecia areata. Some clones in this sample may be carry-over from other donors' samples.

This clonotype was seen ten or more times. The chain uses TRBV28 and TRBJ2-3, with a weak D call TRBD1 (5 bases). Trimming removed 1 base at V and 6 bases at J, with 11 bases between. Germline CDR1 and CDR2: MDHEN and SYDVKM. The CDR3 sequence is 14 residues long. The CDR3 loop is CASSLSRDYDTQYF. CDR3 nucleotide sequence: TGTGCCAGCAGTTTATCCAGGGATTATGATACGCAGTATTTT.

This clonotype was seen repeatedly, ten times or more. CDR3 nucleotide sequence: TGCGCCAGCAGCTCAGCAAGGGGGCGGGCTCTTGATGAGCAGTTCTTC. The encoded protein is CASSSARGRALDEQFF. The J gene is TRBJ2-1, the V gene TRBV5-1, with 7 bases identical to TRBD1. Looked up from germline, CDR1 is SGHRS and CDR2 is YFSETQ. The trim removed 3 bases at V and 8 bases at J, leaving 14 bases unmatched. This CDR3 has 16 residues. The whole variable domain, remainder taken from reference TRBV5-1 and TRBJ2-1, is KAGVTQTPRYLIKTRGQQVTLSCSPISGHRSVSWYQQTPGQGLQFLFEYFSETQRNKGNFPGRFSGRQFSNSRSEMNVSTLELGDSALYLCASSSARGRALDEQFFGPGTRLTVL.

This clonotype has at least ten counts. The genes are TRBV27 and TRBJ2-1, with a possible D match to TRBD2 (5 bases). CDR3 length equals 13 residues. The germline CDR1 and CDR2 sequences are MNHEY and SMNVEV (reference sequence). V was clipped by 10 bases and J by 5 bases, with 15 bases between them. The DNA of the CDR3 is TGTGCCACAAGGTGGGCCGGGGACAATGAGCAGTTCTTC. Translated: CATRWAGDNEQFF.

The chain combines TRBV18 with TRBJ2-2; no definite D call. V shed 6 bases and J shed 1 base, with 12 bases lying between them. CDR1 KGHSH and CDR2 LQKENI come from the germline V gene. The length of the CDR3 is 15 residues. The CDR3 loop is CASSSGNLNTGELFF. The CDR3 DNA reads as TGTGCCAGCTCTTCTGGGAATCTGAACACCGGGGAGCTGTTTTTT.

V and J are TRBV4-2 and TRBJ2-3; TRBD2 agrees at 8 bases. Looked up from germline, CDR1 is LGHNA and CDR2 is YNFKEQ. The ends lost 4 bases at V and 4 bases at J; junction bases unmatched: 13. The CDR3 spans 17 residues. The chain's CDR3 is CASSPLGTSSSADTQYF. The CDR3 DNA reads TGTGCCAGCAGCCCACTAGGGACTAGTAGTAGCGCAGATACGCAGTATTTT.

The J gene is TRBJ2-6, the V gene TRBV19; D call uncertain. CDR3 length: 15 amino acids. Germline V CDR1 and CDR2: LNHDA, SQIVND (reference sequence). V lost 3 bases to trimming and J lost 1 base, with 7 bases between them. The CDR3 bases are TGTGCCAGTAGTATGCAAACTTCTGGGGCCAACGTCCTGACTTTC. Its protein is CASSMQTSGANVLTF.

This clonotype was observed at least ten times. The chain employs TRBV12-5 and TRBJ2-1, with a tentative D call TRBD1 (6 bases). Deletions cut 2 bases from V and 2 bases from J, with 19 bases between. Germline values: CDR1 LGHNT, CDR2 FRNRAP. The CDR3 runs to 18 residues. This CDR3 is CASGLFQGTRSPYNEQFF. CDR3 coding DNA: TGTGCTAGTGGTTTGTTTCAGGGGACCCGGAGTCCCTACAATGAGCAGTTCTTC.

V is TRBV20-1 and J is TRBJ2-5; D remains ambiguous. Trimming took off 6 bases at V and 2 bases at J, with 10 bases between the two ends. The CDR3 length is 12 residues. CDR1 is DFQATT and CDR2 is SNEGSKA in the germline V gene (reference sequence). CDR3 sequence (DNA): TGCAGTGCGCGACTGGGACAAGAGACCCAGTACTTC. It codes for CSARLGQETQYF.

The J gene is TRBJ2-7, the V gene TRBV28; possibly TRBD2 for D (5 bases). Trimming removed 5 bases from V and 3 bases from J, with 8 bases in between. The germline CDR1 and CDR2 sequences are MDHEN and SYDVKM. The CDR3 consists of 12 residues. The CDR3 spells CASSRGLYEQYF. The CDR3 nucleotides are TGTGCCAGCAGTCGCGGGCTCTACGAGCAGTACTTC.

This clonotype came up many times. The chain is built from TRBV5-4 and TRBJ1-3, with D hard to call. Deletions cut 0 bases from V and 4 bases from J, with 5 bases between. Germline CDR1 and CDR2: SGHNT and YYREEE (reference sequence). CDR3 length: 13 amino acids. The CDR3 region is CASSLAGGNTIYF. DNA for the CDR3: TGTGCCAGCAGCTTGGCCGGGGGAAACACCATATATTTT.

This clonotype was recorded many times. The chain combines TRBV6-1 with TRBJ2-2; TRBD1 aligns across 10 bases. The CDR3 contains 16 residues. The J segment lost 3 bases and the V segment lost 6 bases, leaving 7 bases of the junction unmatched. Per germline, CDR1 MNHNS and CDR2 SASEGT. CDR3 DNA sequence: TGTGCCAGCAGCAATCCCGGGACAGGGGACACCGGGGAGCTGTTTTTT. The encoded protein is CASSNPGTGDTGELFF.

This clonotype was picked up many times. The gene calls are TRBV20-1 and TRBJ1-5; a weak D match, TRBD1 (6 bases). This CDR3 comprises 13 residues. V was pared by 3 bases and J by 10 bases, with 16 bases between. Germline V CDR1 and CDR2: DFQATT, SNEGSKA (reference sequence). The CDR3 DNA follows: TGCAGTGCTAGTGTGGCGGAGGGGACACCCCAGCATTTT. It codes for CSASVAEGTPQHF.

The chain recombines TRBV20-1 with TRBJ2-7; maybe TRBD1 (6 bases). Per the germline V gene, CDR1 is DFQATT and CDR2 is SNEGSKA (reference sequence). The CDR3 loop spans 14 amino acids. V was cut by 4 bases and J by 2 bases, with 15 bases left in between. The CDR3 sequence is CSATYDRRPYEQYF. CDR3 nucleotide sequence: TGCAGTGCTACTTATGACAGGCGGCCCTACGAGCAGTACTTC.

This chain connects TRBV20-1 to TRBJ2-1; 8 nucleotides line up with TRBD2. The ends lost 6 bases at V and 4 bases at J; junction bases unmatched: 17. The CDR3 loop spans 17 amino acids. The V gene's germline CDR1 is DFQATT and CDR2 SNEGSKA (reference sequence). CDR3 sequence (DNA): TGCAGTGCCCCGAGGAGCGGGAGTTACCAACTTTACAATGAGCAGTTCTTC. Protein: CSAPRSGSYQLYNEQFF.

This clonotype has at least ten counts. The chain carries TRBV5-6 and TRBJ1-5; D is undetermined. There are 14 residues in the CDR3. From germline, CDR1 is SGHDT and CDR2 YYEEEE. V was cut by 5 bases and J by 0 bases, with 9 bases left in between. This chain's CDR3 is CASSGINSNQPQHF. The CDR3 coding sequence is TGTGCCAGCAGTGGCATTAATAGCAATCAGCCCCAGCATTTT.